This T cell receptor beta chain was captured in a study of pediatric ulcerative colitis. During colonoscopy, one to two rectal pinch biopsies were collected. Libraries were prepared by immunoSEQ multiplex PCR; TCRdb keeps only in-frame clonotypes and omits some of them. The sample has tens of thousands of clones; 71% are singletons. The ends were cut back, 5 bases at V and 7 bases at J, with 18 bases in the middle. Germline V CDR1 and CDR2: SGHAT, FQNNGV. The CDR3 sequence is 15 residues long. This clonotype was sampled from a boy aged 5-17 years with severe ulcerative colitis. J is TRBJ2-1 and V is TRBV11-2, with D maybe TRBD1 (6 bases). The sample taken for sequencing was gut tissue. CDR3 protein: CASSPAPTGPNEQFF. The CDR3 DNA reads TGTGCCAGCAGCCCCGCACCGACAGGTCCTAATGAGCAGTTCTTC.